A single sample is the source of the 3 T cell receptor beta chains below, sequenced in a study of cytomegalovirus exposure and HLA in healthy donors. A multiplex PCR was run with 60 Vbeta primers and 13 Jbeta primers. Produced via immunoSEQ multiplex PCR; TCRdb's table is partial and in-frame only. In the table there are over 100,000 clones, around three quarters of which are singletons. Sequencing was performed on PBMCs. The receptors here all came from a woman aged 18-30 years in good health and CMV-seropositive.

V and J are TRBV5-1 and TRBJ1-2; D not certain. Germline lookup yields CDR1 SGHRS and CDR2 YFSETQ. The CDR3 is made up of 13 amino acids. Trimming cost V 0 bases and J 3 bases, with 6 bases left between them. Here the CDR3 DNA reads TGCGCCAGCAGCTTGGGAGCCGACTATGGCTACACCTTC. It encodes CASSLGADYGYTF.

The gene calls are TRBV18 and TRBJ2-3; 7 nucleotides line up with TRBD2. This CDR3 is 17 amino acids long. Germline CDR1 reads KGHSH; CDR2 reads LQKENI. The V gene end was trimmed by 0 bases and the J gene end by 3 bases; junction bases not matched to a gene: 9. The chain's CDR3 is CASSPPARGRRTDTQYF. CDR3 in DNA: TGTGCCAGCTCACCACCCGCGCGCGGGAGACGGACAGATACGCAGTATTTT.

The V and J genes are TRBV21-1 and TRBJ2-1; TRBD1 is the table's D call and was not checked against the DNA. TRBV21-1 is listed as a pseudogene. The CDR3 length is 16 residues. Written as DNA, the CDR3 is TGTGCCAGCAGCAAAGGACAGCCCTACTCCTACAATGAGCAGTTCTTC. It is translated as CASSKGQPYSYNEQFF.